This T cell receptor (beta chain) was obtained from a study of shared clonotypes between healthy human individuals. The overall study: CD4 naive and memory got three plates each, CD8 naive two, CD8 memory one.

A few counts support this clone. As originally analysed: ImmunoSEQ gave junction-only sequences without quality scores, so filtering differed. Assay used: immunoSEQ multiplex PCR; TCRdb lists only in-frame clones, some missing. V and J calls and clone size are as listed in that table; D and trimming were resolved from the DNA. The profile covers about 110,000 clones, with approximately 70% appearing a single time and around 26% taken by the ten largest. CDR3 length: 15 residues. V was trimmed by 1 base and J by 3 bases, leaving 11 bases between them. Germline values: CDR1 MNHNS, CDR2 SASEGT. The TCR was taken from a woman in her twenties or thirties in good health. Sequenced material: memory CD8+ T cells sorted from blood. Subset indicated: CD45RO+ cells pooled with CCR7-negative TemRA cells. The rearrangement links TRBV6-1 to TRBJ2-3; D is ambiguous. The CDR3 DNA follows: TGTGCCAGCAGTGAAGGGAACGCTGCTACAGATACGCAGTATTTT. Translation: CASSEGNAATDTQYF.